This entry is about one T cell receptor beta chain. Ten or more counts support this clonotype. Its antigen is still unknown. No much larger clonotype is one base removed from it; base qualities were not supplied. Including the terminal cysteine and phenylalanine, the CDR3 comprises 16 residues. CDR3 DNA only is kept here, 48 bases in frame from base 1. After removal of 0 bases from V and 3 bases from J, the junction retains 9 bases not matched to a gene. CDR1 and CDR2, looked up from the germline V gene (reference sequence), are DFQATT and SNEGSKA. The data derive from a study of T-cell reconstitution after alpha-beta-depleted transplantation in children (dated by TCRdb to about 2016). Some background on the complete study: Using TCR repertoire profiling, the study quantitatively followed how T-cell immune reconstitution unfolded in children after TCRalphabeta/CD19-depleted allogeneic hematopoietic cell transplantation.

Libraries came from PCR. Sequencer: Illumina HiSeq 2500. To normalize quantification of the TCRbeta repertoire, the TCR libraries were built with molecular barcoding that relied on unique molecular identifiers. Through fastp at Q25 and MiXCR, TCRdb rebuilt clones from the public reads, retaining in-frame beta chains. All rows with the same CDR3 protein become a single entry with the most common DNA and genes. For this sample there are about 400,000 distinct CDR3 sequences; around 20% appear just once. Approximately 3.8% of the sample is held by the ten biggest clonotypes. The clonotype originates from a human donor who donated a stem cell graft to a child with acute myeloid leukemia. The rearrangement joined TRBV20-1 to TRBJ2-7; 9 bases in between match TRBD1. The sequences come from PBMCs from the stem cell graft donor, collected from the stem cell graft. This receptor carries the CDR3 CSARDQGTGFVYEQYF. Here is the DNA: TGCAGTGCTAGAGATCAAGGGACAGGGTTCGTCTACGAGCAGTACTTC.